The clone carrying this TCR beta chain has only a few counts. The method was immunoSEQ multiplex PCR; TCRdb's version includes in-frame clones alone and lacks a portion of them. In the table there are some 720,000 clones, over 75% of which are singletons. The data belong to a study of shared T cell receptors in the human thymus. Trimming at V came to 0 bases and at J to 1 base, leaving 4 bases not matched to a gene. The CDR3 length is 16 residues. Germline CDR1 and CDR2: MNHEY and SMNVEV (reference sequence). This sample also belongs to another study, concerning human thymus T cells. From that report: Thymus tissue for the work was resected from patients undergoing corrective heart surgery. Both thymic and peripheral blood repertoires showed apparently biased V and J usage. Related research found strongly overlapping thymic repertoires in unrelated individuals.

The receptor comes from a boy younger than two with a congenital heart defect. The sequenced sample was thymocytes. This rearrangement joins TRBV27 to TRBJ1-1, with TRBD1 matching over 8 bases. CDR3 nucleotide sequence: TGTGCCAGCAGTTTATCGACAGGGGAGGAGAACACTGAAGCTTTCTTT. Translating gives CASSLSTGEENTEAFF.